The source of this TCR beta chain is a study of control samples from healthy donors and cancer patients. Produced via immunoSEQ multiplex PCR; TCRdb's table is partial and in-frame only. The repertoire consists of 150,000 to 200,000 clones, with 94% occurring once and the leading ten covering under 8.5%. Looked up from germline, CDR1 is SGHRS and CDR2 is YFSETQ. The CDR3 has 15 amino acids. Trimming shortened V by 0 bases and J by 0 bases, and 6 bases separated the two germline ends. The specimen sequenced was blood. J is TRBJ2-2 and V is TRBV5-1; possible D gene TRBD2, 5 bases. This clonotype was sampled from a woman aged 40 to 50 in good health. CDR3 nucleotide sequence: TGCGCCAGCAGCTTGGCCGGGACGAACACCGGGGAGCTGTTTTTT. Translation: CASSLAGTNTGELFF.